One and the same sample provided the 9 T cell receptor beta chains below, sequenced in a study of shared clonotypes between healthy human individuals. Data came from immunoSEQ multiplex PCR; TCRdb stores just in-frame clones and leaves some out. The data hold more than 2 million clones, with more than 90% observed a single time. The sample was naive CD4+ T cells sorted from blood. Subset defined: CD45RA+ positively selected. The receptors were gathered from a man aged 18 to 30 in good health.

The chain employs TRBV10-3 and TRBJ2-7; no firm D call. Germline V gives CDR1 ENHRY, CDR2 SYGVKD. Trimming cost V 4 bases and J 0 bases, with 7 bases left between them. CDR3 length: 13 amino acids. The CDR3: CAISAISSYEQYF. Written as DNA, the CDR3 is TGTGCCATCAGTGCTATTAGCTCCTACGAGCAGTACTTC.

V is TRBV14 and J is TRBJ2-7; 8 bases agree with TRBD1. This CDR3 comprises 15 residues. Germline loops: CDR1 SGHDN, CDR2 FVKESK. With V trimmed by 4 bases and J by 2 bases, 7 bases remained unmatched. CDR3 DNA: TGTGCCAGCAGCCGCCACGGACAGGGACCCTACGAGCAGTACTTC. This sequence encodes CASSRHGQGPYEQYF.

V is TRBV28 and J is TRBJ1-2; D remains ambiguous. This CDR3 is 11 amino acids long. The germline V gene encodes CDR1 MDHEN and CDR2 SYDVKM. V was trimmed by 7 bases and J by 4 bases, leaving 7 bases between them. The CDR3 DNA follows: TGTGCCAGCAAAGACACCTATGGCTACACCTTC. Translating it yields CASKDTYGYTF.

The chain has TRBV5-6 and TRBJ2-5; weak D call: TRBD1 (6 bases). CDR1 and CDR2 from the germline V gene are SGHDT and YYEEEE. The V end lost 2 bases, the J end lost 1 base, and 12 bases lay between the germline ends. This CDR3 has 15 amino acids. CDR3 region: CASSFTGSPQETQYF. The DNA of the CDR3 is TGTGCCAGCAGCTTTACAGGGTCCCCCCAAGAGACCCAGTACTTC.

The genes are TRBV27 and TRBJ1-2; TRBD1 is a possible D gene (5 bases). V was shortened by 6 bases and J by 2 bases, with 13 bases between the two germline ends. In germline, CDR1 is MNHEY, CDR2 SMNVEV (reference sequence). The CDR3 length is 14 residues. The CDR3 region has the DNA TGTGCCAGCAGCTACACCGAGGGGAACTATGGCTACACCTTC. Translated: CASSYTEGNYGYTF.

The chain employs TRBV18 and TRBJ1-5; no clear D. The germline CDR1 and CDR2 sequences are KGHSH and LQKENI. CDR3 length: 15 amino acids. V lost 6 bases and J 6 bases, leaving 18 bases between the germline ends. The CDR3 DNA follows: TGTGCCAGCTCGACCAAGAGGGCAGACGGTCAGCCCCAGCATTTT. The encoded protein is CASSTKRADGQPQHF.

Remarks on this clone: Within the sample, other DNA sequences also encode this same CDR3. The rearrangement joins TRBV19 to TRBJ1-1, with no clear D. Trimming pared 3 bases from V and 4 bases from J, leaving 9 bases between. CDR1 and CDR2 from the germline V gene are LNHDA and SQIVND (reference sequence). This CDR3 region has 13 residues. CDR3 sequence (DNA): TGTGCCAGTAGTATCGTCAGAGGCACTGAAGCTTTCTTT. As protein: CASSIVRGTEAFF.

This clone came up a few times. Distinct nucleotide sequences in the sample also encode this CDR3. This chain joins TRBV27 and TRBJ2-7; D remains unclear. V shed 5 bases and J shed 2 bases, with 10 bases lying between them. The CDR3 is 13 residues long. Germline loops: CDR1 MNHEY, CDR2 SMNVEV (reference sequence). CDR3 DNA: TGTGCCAGCAGTAGGACGGCCACCTACGAGCAGTACTTC. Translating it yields CASSRTATYEQYF.

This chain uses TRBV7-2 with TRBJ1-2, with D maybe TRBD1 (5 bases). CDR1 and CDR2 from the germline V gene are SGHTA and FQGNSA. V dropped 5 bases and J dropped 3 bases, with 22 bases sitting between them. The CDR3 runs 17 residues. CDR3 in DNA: TGTGCCAGCAGCGCCCGACGAAGACGGGGCATGGACTATGGCTACACCTTC. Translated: CASSARRRRGMDYGYTF.